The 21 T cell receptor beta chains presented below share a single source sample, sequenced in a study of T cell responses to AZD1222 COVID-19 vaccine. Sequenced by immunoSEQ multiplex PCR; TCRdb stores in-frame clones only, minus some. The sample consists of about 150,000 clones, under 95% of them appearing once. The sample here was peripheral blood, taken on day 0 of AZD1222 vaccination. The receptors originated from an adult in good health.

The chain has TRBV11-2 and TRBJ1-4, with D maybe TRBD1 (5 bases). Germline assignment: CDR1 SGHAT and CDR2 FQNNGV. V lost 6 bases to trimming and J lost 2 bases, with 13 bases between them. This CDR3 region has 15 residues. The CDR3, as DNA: TGTGCCAGCAGATCGACGGGGGGGACTAATGAAAAACTGTTTTTT. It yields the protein CASRSTGGTNEKLFF.

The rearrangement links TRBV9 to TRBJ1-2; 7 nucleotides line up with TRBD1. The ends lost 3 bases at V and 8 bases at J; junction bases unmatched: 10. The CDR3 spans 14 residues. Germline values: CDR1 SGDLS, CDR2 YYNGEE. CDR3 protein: CASSATGLGAGYTF. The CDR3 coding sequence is TGTGCCAGCAGCGCGACAGGGCTTGGGGCAGGCTACACCTTC.

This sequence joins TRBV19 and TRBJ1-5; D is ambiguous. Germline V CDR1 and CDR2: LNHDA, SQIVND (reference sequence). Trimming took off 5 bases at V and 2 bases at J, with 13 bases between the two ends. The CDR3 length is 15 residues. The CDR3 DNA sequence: TGTGCCAGTAGTCCGGGCCCCGGAGGCAATCAGCCCCAGCATTTT. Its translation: CASSPGPGGNQPQHF.

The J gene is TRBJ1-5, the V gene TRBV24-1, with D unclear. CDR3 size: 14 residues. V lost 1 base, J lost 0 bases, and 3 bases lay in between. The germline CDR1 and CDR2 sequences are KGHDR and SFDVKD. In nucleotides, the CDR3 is TGTGCCACCAGTGATTTAGCTAGCAATCAGCCCCAGCATTTT. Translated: CATSDLASNQPQHF.

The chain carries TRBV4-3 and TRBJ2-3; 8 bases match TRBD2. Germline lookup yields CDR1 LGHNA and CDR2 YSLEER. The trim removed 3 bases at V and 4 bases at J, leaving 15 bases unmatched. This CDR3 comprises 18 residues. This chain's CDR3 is CASSQGYVGRAEADTQYF. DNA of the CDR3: TGCGCCAGCAGCCAGGGATACGTCGGGAGGGCCGAGGCAGATACGCAGTATTTT.

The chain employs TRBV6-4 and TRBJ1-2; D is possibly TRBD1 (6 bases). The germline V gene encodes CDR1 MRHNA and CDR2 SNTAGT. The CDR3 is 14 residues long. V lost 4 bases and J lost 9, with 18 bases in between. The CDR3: CASSGYKVQGCYTF. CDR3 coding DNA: TGTGCCAGCAGTGGGTACAAGGTACAGGGCTGCTACACCTTC.

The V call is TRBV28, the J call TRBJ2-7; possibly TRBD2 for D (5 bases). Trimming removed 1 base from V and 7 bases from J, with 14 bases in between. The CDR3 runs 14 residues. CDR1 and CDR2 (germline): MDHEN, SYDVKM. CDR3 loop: CASSLYLTSGEQYF. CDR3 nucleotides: TGTGCCAGCAGTTTATATCTTACCTCGGGGGAGCAGTACTTC.

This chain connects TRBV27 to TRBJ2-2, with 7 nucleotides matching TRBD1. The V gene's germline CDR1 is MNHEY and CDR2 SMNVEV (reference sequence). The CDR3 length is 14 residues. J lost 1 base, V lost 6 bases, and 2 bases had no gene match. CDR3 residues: CASRRTGNTGELFF. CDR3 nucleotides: TGTGCCAGCAGACGGACAGGGAACACCGGGGAGCTGTTTTTT.

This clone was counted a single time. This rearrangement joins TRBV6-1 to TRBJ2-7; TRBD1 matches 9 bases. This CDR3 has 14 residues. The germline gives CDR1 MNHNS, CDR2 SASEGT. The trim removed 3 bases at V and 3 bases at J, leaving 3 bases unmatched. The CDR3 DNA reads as TGTGCCAGCAGTGACCCGGGACAGGGCTACGAGCAGTACTTC. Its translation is CASSDPGQGYEQYF.

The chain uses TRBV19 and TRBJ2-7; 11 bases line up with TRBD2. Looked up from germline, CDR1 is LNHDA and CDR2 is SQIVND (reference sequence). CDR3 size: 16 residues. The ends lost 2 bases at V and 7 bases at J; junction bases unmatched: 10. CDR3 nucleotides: TGTGCCAGTAGTATATCGGGACTAGCGGACTCGGGGGAGCAGTACTTC. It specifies CASSISGLADSGEQYF.

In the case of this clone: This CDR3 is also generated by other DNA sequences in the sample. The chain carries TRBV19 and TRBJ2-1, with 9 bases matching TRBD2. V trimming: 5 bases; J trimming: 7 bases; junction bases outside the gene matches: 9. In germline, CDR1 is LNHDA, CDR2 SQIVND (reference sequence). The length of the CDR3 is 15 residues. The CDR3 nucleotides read TGTGCCAGTAGTCAGACTAGCGGAGCCCTTAATGAGCAGTTCTTC. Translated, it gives CASSQTSGALNEQFF.

CDR3 in DNA: TGTGCCAGAAGCGTCCAACAGGGGACCACTGAAGCTTTCTTT. Its protein product is CARSVQQGTTEAFF. This chain connects TRBV7-5 to TRBJ1-1; the table's D call of TRBD1 was not tested on the DNA. TRBV7-5 is shown as a pseudogene. The CDR3 covers 14 residues.

Here the CDR3 reads CASSRTGGPDTQYF. The CDR3 region has the DNA TGTGCCAGCAGCCGGACAGGGGGCCCAGATACGCAGTATTTT. This chain uses TRBV7-8 with TRBJ2-3, with 11 bases identical to TRBD1. After removal of 5 bases from V and 4 bases from J, the junction contained 2 bases not matched to a gene. The CDR3 has 14 residues. CDR1 is SGHVS and CDR2 is FQNEAQ in the germline V gene.

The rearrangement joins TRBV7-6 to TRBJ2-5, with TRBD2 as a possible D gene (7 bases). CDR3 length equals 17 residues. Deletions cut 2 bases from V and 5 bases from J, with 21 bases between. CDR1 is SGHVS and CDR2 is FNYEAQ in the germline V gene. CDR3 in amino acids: CASSLLVPQGGAETQYF. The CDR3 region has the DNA TGTGCCAGCAGCTTACTAGTTCCCCAAGGGGGGGCGGAGACCCAGTACTTC.

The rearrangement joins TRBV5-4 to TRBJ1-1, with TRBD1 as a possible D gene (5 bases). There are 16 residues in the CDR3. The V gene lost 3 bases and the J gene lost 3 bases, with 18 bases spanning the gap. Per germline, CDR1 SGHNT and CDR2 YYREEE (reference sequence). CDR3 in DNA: TGTGCCAGCAGCTCGGGGGGGACCGGATGGGACACTGAAGCTTTCTTT. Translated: CASSSGGTGWDTEAFF.

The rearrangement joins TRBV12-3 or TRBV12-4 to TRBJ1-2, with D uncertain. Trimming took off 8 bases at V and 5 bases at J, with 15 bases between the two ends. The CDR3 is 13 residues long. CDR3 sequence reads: CASGSGWPYGYTF. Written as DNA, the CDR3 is TGTGCCAGCGGATCCGGGTGGCCTTATGGCTACACCTTC.

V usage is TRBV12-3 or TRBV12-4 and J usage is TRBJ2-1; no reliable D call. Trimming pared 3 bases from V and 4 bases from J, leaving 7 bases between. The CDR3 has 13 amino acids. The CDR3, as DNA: TGTGCCAGCAGTTTGGGCCAGTACAATGAGCAGTTCTTC. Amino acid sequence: CASSLGQYNEQFF.

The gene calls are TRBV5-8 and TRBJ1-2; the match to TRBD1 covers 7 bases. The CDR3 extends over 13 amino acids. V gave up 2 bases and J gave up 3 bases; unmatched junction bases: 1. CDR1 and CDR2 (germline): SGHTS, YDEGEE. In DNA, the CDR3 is TGTGCCAGCAGCTTAACAGGGGACTATGGCTACACCTTC. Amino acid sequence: CASSLTGDYGYTF.

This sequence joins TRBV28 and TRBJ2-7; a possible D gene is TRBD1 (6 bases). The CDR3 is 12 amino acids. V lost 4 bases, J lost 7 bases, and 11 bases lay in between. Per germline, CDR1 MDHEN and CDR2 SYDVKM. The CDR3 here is CASSSRTGEQYF. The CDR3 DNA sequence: TGTGCCAGCAGTTCACGAACAGGGGAGCAGTACTTC. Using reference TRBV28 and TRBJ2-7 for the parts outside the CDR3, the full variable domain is DVKVTQSSRYLVKRTGEKVFLECVQDMDHENMFWYRQDPGLGLRLIYFSYDVKMKEKGDIPEGYSVSREKKERFSLILESASTNQTSMYLCASSSRTGEQYFGPGTRLTVT.

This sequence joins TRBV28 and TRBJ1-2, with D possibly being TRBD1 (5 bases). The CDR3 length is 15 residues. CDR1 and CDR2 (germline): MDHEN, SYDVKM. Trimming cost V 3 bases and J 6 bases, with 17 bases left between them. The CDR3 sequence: CASSFRGWPDNGYTF. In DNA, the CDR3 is TGTGCCAGCAGTTTCCGGGGGTGGCCAGATAATGGCTACACCTTC.

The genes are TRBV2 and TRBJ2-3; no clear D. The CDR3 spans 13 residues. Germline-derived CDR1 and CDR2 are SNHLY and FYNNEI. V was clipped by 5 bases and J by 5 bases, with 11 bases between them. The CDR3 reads CASSTRLEDTQYF. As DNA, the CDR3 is TGTGCCAGCAGTACAAGACTGGAAGATACGCAGTATTTT.